The clone carrying this TCR beta chain was observed a few times. This CDR3 has 15 amino acids. Germline CDR1 is SGHTA and CDR2 is FQGNSA. V was clipped by 6 bases and J by 2 bases, with 11 bases between them. Each CDR3 protein gets one entry after TCRdb re-called the 5' RACE reads with MiXCR. The sample holds some 50,000 distinct CDR3 sequences; over 3.5% are singletons and the top ten take roughly 6%. The data stem from a study of early T cells in non-severe SARS-CoV-2 infection. The clonotype comes from an adult who was a healthcare worker with PCR-confirmed SARS-CoV-2 infection or an uninfected control (not recorded which). Sequencing was performed on whole blood. The V call is TRBV7-2, the J call TRBJ2-6; D assignment may be TRBD1 or TRBD2 (5 bases each). CDR3 sequence: CASRKGTAGANVLTF. The CDR3 region has the DNA TGTGCCAGCAGGAAAGGGACCGCTGGGGCCAACGTCCTGACTTTC.